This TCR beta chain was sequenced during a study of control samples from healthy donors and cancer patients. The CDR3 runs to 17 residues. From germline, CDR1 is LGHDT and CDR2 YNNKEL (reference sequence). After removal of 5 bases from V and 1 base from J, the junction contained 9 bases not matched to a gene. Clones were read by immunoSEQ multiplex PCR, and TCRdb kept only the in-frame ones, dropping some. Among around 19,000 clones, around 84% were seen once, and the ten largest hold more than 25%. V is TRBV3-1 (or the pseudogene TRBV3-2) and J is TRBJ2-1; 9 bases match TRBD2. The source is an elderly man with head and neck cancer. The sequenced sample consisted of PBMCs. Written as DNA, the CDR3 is TGTGCCAGCAGCTCGAGCGGGGGGCAGGGATCCTACAATGAGCAGTTCTTC. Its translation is CASSSSGGQGSYNEQFF.